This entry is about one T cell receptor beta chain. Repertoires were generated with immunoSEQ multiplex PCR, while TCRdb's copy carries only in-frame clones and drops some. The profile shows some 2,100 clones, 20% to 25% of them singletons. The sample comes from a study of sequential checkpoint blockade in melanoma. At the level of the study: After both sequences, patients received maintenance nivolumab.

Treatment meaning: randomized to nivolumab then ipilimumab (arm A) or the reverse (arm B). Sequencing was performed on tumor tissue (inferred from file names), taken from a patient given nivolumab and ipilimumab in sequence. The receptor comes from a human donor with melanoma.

The CDR3 coding sequence is TGCGCCAGCAGCTTACGACAGGGGGCAAGTGAGCAGTACTTC. Protein sequence: CASSLRQGASEQYF. The chain has TRBV5-1 and TRBJ2-7; TRBD1 agrees at 10 bases. The V gene's germline CDR1 is SGHRS and CDR2 YFSETQ. There are 14 residues in the CDR3. Losses at the gene ends were 2 bases for V and 7 bases for J; bases not matched to a gene: 6.